The 24 T cell receptor beta chains below come from one sample, sequenced in a study of molecular identifiers for immune sequencing clone quantification. TCRdb re-called the PCR reads through MiXCR, storing one row per CDR3 protein. Found here are about 40,000 distinct CDR3 sequences, 24% of them singletons; the top ten hold 0.98%. The sequenced sample was naive CD8+ T cells from blood, with Jurkat cell RNA spiked in. The subset here: FACS-sorted CD8+CD4-CCR7+CD45RA+ naive T cells. The receptors here all came from a human donor in good health. Some libraries in this study had Jurkat cell RNA spiked in.

A note on this clonotype: Germline and junction disagree at one end, which may indicate a read error. The rearrangement uses TRBV5-5 and TRBJ2-7; possibly TRBD2 for D (6 bases). This CDR3 is 15 amino acids long. The germline gives CDR1 SGHKS, CDR2 YYEKEE (reference sequence). CDR3 coding DNA: TGTGCCAACAGCTTGTGGGGGACTTCCTCCTACGAGCAGTACTTC. Translating gives CANSLWGTSSYEQYF.

This clonotype was detected many times. The rearrangement joins TRBV7-9 to TRBJ2-5; D remains unclear. Per the germline V gene, CDR1 is SEHNR and CDR2 is FQNEAQ (reference sequence). The CDR3 is 15 amino acids. Trimming took off 3 bases at V and 2 bases at J, with 13 bases between the two ends. The CDR3 reads CASSLILGTQETQYF. CDR3 DNA: TGTGCCAGCAGCTTGATACTCGGTACACAAGAGACCCAGTACTTC.

This clonotype was picked up many times. The V gene is TRBV14, the J gene TRBJ2-1, with D unresolved. The CDR3 covers 13 residues. Germline lookup yields CDR1 SGHDN and CDR2 FVKESK. Trimming pared 4 bases from V and 0 bases from J, leaving 4 bases between. The CDR3 DNA is TGTGCCAGCAGCCCCCCCTCCTACAATGAGCAGTTCTTC. Protein product: CASSPPSYNEQFF.

This chain connects TRBV7-6 to TRBJ2-2; no definite D call. This CDR3 spans 18 amino acids. Germline V lookup: CDR1 SGHVS, CDR2 FNYEAQ. V lost 1 base to trimming and J lost 0 bases, with 15 bases between them. For the CDR3, the DNA is TGTGCCAGCAGCTTAGATGTATCGGGCCCTGCGAACACCGGGGAGCTGTTTTTT. Translated: CASSLDVSGPANTGELFF.

This chain links TRBV4-3 with TRBJ1-1; no definite D call. V lost 0 bases and J 5 bases, leaving 10 bases between the germline ends. The CDR3 loop spans 14 amino acids. The germline V gene has CDR1 LGHNA and CDR2 YSLEER. CDR3 region: CASSQEGSGTEAFF. DNA of the CDR3: TGCGCCAGCAGCCAAGAGGGCTCGGGGACTGAAGCTTTCTTT.

This clonotype has at least ten counts. This CDR3 reads CASSPPPPGEPYNEQFF. CDR3 coding DNA: TGTGCCAGCAGTCCTCCTCCGCCGGGGGAACCCTACAATGAGCAGTTCTTC. The chain uses TRBV27 and TRBJ2-1; TRBD2 is a possible D gene (6 bases). The CDR3 extends over 17 amino acids. Per the germline V gene, CDR1 is MNHEY and CDR2 is SMNVEV (reference sequence). V was shortened by 5 bases and J by 2 bases, with 19 bases between the two germline ends.

This clonotype was detected ten times or more. The genes are TRBV13 and TRBJ1-1; D is possibly TRBD1 (6 bases). This CDR3 region has 16 residues. Trimming took off 5 bases at V and 3 bases at J, with 19 bases between the two ends. CDR1 and CDR2 from the germline V gene are PRHDT and FYEKMQ (reference sequence). For the CDR3, the DNA is TGTGCCAGCAGCCAGATGGGACAAAGCCTGGACACTGAAGCTTTCTTT. This sequence encodes CASSQMGQSLDTEAFF. The full variable domain, with the rest looked up from reference TRBV13 and TRBJ1-1, is AAGVIQSPRHLIKEKRETATLKCYPIPRHDTVYWYQQGPGQDPQFLISFYEKMQSDKGSIPDRFSAQQFSDYHSELNMSSLELGDSALYFCASSQMGQSLDTEAFFGQGTRLTVV.

This clonotype was observed at least ten times. V usage is TRBV4-1 and J usage is TRBJ2-5; 7 positions match TRBD1. The CDR3 extends over 14 amino acids. The germline gives CDR1 MGHRA, CDR2 YSYEKL. With V trimmed by 4 bases and J by 4 bases, 6 bases remained unmatched. Here the CDR3 DNA reads TGCGCCAGCAGCCCAACAGGGGTTCGAGAGACCCAGTACTTC. Amino acids: CASSPTGVRETQYF.

This clonotype was picked up many times. The chain couples TRBV7-9 to TRBJ1-1; a weak D match, TRBD1 (6 bases). This CDR3 is 13 amino acids long. Trimming removed 0 bases at V and 11 bases at J, with 13 bases between. The V gene's germline CDR1 is SEHNR and CDR2 FQNEAQ (reference sequence). The DNA for the CDR3 is TGTGCCAGCAGCTTAGCGCCAGGGGCGCGGGCTTTCTTT. This codes for CASSLAPGARAFF.

As regards this clonotype: A single base separates this from a much larger clone, so it may be a read error. The CDR3 spells CASSERSSFNTEAFF. CDR3 coding DNA: TGTGCCAGCAGTGAACGCTCGTCATTCAACACTGAAGCTTTCTTT. The chain employs TRBV6-1 and TRBJ1-1, with D unresolved. This CDR3 comprises 15 residues. CDR1 and CDR2 (germline): MNHNS, SASEGT. Trimming removed 2 bases from V and 2 bases from J, with 12 bases in between.

This clonotype was recorded a few times. V is TRBV4-1 and J is TRBJ2-7; either TRBD1 or TRBD2 may fit D (6 bases each). V dropped 10 bases and J dropped 4 bases, with 17 bases sitting between them. Germline loops: CDR1 MGHRA, CDR2 YSYEKL. This CDR3 has 13 amino acids. The CDR3 coding sequence is TGCGCCAAGGGGGGTTGGGGTCCTTACGAGCAGTACTTC. Its translation: CAKGGWGPYEQYF.

There are a few counts of this clonotype. This rearrangement joins TRBV4-1 to TRBJ2-2, with D tentatively TRBD1 (5 bases). The CDR3 consists of 15 residues. CDR1 is MGHRA, CDR2 YSYEKL, per germline. Trimming pared 5 bases from V and 2 bases from J, leaving 12 bases between. The CDR3 region has the DNA TGCGCCAGCAGCGGGCCAGGGATCAACACCGGGGAGCTGTTTTTT. The encoded protein is CASSGPGINTGELFF.

Note on this clonotype: It may be a read error: a sequence one base away is much more abundant. Because it lacks the conserved phenylalanine or tryptophan at the end, this CDR3 is likely a read error. The V call is TRBV7-6, the J call TRBJ2-5; D is undetermined. The length of the CDR3 is 13 residues. CDR1 and CDR2 from the germline V gene are SGHVS and FNYEAQ. V dropped 3 bases and J dropped 1 base, with 6 bases sitting between them. DNA of the CDR3: TGTGCCAGCAGCTTCCTTGCCCAAGAGACCCAGTACCTC. Protein sequence: CASSFLAQETQYL.

This clonotype was detected a few times. This rearrangement joins TRBV6-4 to TRBJ2-1; TRBD2 matches 11 bases. The CDR3 contains 18 residues. Germline V gives CDR1 MRHNA, CDR2 SNTAGT. V was clipped by 3 bases and J by 6 bases; unmatched bases: 13. This CDR3 is CASSEGPLSGRAVNEQFF. CDR3 sequence (DNA): TGTGCCAGCAGTGAGGGGCCTCTTAGCGGGAGGGCGGTCAATGAGCAGTTCTTC.

This clonotype was observed at least ten times. The chain recombines TRBV7-9 with TRBJ2-7, with TRBD1 as a possible D gene (5 bases). This CDR3 is built from 14 residues. With 0 bases removed from V and 6 bases from J, the gap between germline ends came to 12 bases. Germline lookup yields CDR1 SEHNR and CDR2 FQNEAQ (reference sequence). The CDR3 loop is CASSLARQGTEQYF. The CDR3 DNA reads TGTGCCAGCAGCTTAGCGAGGCAGGGTACCGAGCAGTACTTC.

At least ten counts were recorded for this clonotype. Germline is not matched at one junction end, which may reflect a read error. J is TRBJ2-3 and V is TRBV7-9; D not certain. This CDR3 comprises 13 residues. Germline V CDR1 and CDR2: SEHNR, FQNEAQ (reference sequence). The CDR3 DNA is TGCGCCAGTAGGGCCTCTAGCACAGATACGCAGTATTTT. It yields the protein CASRASSTDTQYF.

V and J are TRBV12-3 or TRBV12-4 and TRBJ1-5; TRBD1 is a possible D gene (5 bases). V was shortened by 5 bases and J by 7 bases, with 15 bases between the two germline ends. The CDR3 runs 14 residues. The CDR3 sequence is CASSRDGFRQPQHF. The DNA for the CDR3 is TGTGCCAGCAGTCGGGACGGGTTCCGACAGCCCCAGCATTTT.

This clonotype was picked up many times. The chain recombines TRBV20-1 with TRBJ2-7; 13 bases map to TRBD2. Germline V gene sequence: CDR1 DFQATT, CDR2 SNEGSKA (reference sequence). This CDR3 comprises 18 residues. The junction had 11 bases not matched to a gene; V was cut back by 3 bases and J by 0 bases. The CDR3 reads CSASRTSGRGGSSYEQYF. CDR3 DNA sequence: TGCAGTGCTAGTCGGACTAGCGGGAGAGGGGGAAGCTCCTACGAGCAGTACTTC.

Concerning this clonotype: Here the CDR3 omits its conserved ending phenylalanine or tryptophan, so a read error is the likely source. CDR3 DNA: TGTGCCAGCAGCTTAGCCCTAGGCGGCATTCAGTACCTC. Translation: CASSLALGGIQYL. V gene TRBV7-8 combines with J gene TRBJ2-4; D is undetermined. Deletions cut 0 bases from V and 9 bases from J, with 9 bases between. Germline V gene lookup returns CDR1 SGHVS and CDR2 FQNEAQ. This CDR3 spans 13 amino acids.

In this sample, this clonotype turned up many times. The chain recombines TRBV7-9 with TRBJ2-5; the match to TRBD1 covers 7 bases. From germline, CDR1 is SEHNR and CDR2 FQNEAQ (reference sequence). The length of the CDR3 is 14 residues. V lost 2 bases to trimming and J lost 1 base; unmatched junction nucleotides: 1. The DNA of the CDR3 is TGTGCCAGCAGCTTAACAGGGGCCCAAGAGACCCAGTACTTC. Translated, it gives CASSLTGAQETQYF. The full variable domain, in which reference TRBV7-9 and TRBJ2-5 provide the parts outside the CDR3, is DTGVSQNPRHKITKRGQNVTFRCDPISEHNRLYWYRQTLGQGPEFLTYFQNEAQLEKSRLLSDRFSAERPKGSFSTLEIQRTEQGDSAMYLCASSLTGAQETQYFGPGTRLLVL.

A note on this clonotype: A read error may explain this, as a much larger clone is one base away. The chain employs TRBV28 and TRBJ1-6; D not certain. The CDR3 sequence is 13 residues long. In germline, CDR1 is MDHEN, CDR2 SYDVKM. The chain's CDR3 is CAGSLVWAKPLHF. The CDR3 nucleotides are TGTGCCGGCAGTTTAGTCTGGGCAAAACCCCTCCACTTT.

This clonotype was detected ten times or more. DNA of the CDR3: TGCAGTGCCCCGGCCGGGACAGCCGAGGAGCAGTTCTTC. Encoded protein: CSAPAGTAEEQFF. The chain has TRBV20-1 and TRBJ2-1, with 7 nucleotides matching TRBD1. The CDR3 spans 13 residues. The V and J ends lost 6 bases and 10 bases, in that order; junction bases with no gene match: 12. Germline values: CDR1 DFQATT, CDR2 SNEGSKA (reference sequence).

This clonotype was recorded many times. The chain uses TRBV13 and TRBJ2-7, with 13 positions matching TRBD2. From germline, CDR1 is PRHDT and CDR2 FYEKMQ (reference sequence). The CDR3 is made up of 16 amino acids. V shed 6 bases and J 4 bases; nucleotides not matched to a gene: 9. CDR3 coding DNA: TGTGCCAGCAGTTCCGGGACTAGCGGGATAGGTTACGAGCAGTACTTC. This sequence encodes CASSSGTSGIGYEQYF.

Details on this clonotype: This CDR3 fails to terminate in the conserved phenylalanine or tryptophan, so it likely reflects a read error. This chain joins TRBV6-5 and TRBJ2-3; D gene uncertain. V was shortened by 4 bases and J by 5 bases, with 13 bases between the two germline ends. This CDR3 has 14 amino acids. CDR1 and CDR2 from the germline V gene are MNHEY and SVGAGI. As DNA, the CDR3 is TGTGCCAGCAGTTTTCACAACGGCGGAGATACGCAGTATCTT. Amino acid sequence: CASSFHNGGDTQYL.